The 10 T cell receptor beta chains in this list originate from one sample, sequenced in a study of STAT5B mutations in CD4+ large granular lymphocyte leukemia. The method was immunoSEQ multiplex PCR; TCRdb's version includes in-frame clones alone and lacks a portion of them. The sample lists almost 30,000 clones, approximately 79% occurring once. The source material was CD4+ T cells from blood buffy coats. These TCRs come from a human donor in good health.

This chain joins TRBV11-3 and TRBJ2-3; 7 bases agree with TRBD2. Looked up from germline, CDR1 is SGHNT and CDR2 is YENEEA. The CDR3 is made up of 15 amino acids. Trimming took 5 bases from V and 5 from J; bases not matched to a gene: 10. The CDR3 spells CASSPRGGEGDTQYF. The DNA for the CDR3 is TGTGCCAGCAGCCCCCGGGGAGGGGAGGGAGATACGCAGTATTTT.

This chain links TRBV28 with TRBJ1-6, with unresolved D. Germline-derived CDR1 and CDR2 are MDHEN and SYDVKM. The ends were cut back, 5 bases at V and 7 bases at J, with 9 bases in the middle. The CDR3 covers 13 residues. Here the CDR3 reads CASSLGRNSPLHF. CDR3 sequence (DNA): TGTGCCAGCAGTCTTGGGCGGAATTCACCCCTCCACTTT.

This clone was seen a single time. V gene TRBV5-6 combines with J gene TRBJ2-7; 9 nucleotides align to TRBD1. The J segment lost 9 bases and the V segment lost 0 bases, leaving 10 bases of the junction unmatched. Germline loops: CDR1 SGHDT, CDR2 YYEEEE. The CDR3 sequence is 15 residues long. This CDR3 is CASSLVGTGSSWQYF. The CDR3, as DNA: TGTGCCAGCAGCTTGGTTGGGACAGGGTCTAGCTGGCAGTACTTC.

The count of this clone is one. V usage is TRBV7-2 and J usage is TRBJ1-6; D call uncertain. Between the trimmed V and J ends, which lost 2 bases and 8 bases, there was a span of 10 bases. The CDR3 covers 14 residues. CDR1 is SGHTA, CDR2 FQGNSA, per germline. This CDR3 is CASSLTADYSPLHF. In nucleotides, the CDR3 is TGTGCCAGCAGCTTAACGGCAGATTATTCACCCCTCCACTTT.

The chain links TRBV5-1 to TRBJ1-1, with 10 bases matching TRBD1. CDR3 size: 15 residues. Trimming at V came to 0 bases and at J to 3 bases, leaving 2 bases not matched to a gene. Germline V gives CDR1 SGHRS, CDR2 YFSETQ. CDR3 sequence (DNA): TGCGCCAGCAGCTTGGGACAGGGGGCCCACACTGAAGCTTTCTTT. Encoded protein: CASSLGQGAHTEAFF.

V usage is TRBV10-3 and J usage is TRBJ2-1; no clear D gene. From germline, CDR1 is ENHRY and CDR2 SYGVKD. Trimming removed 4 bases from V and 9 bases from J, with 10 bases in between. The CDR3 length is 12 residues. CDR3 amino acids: CAISAPGREQFF. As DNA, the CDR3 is TGTGCCATCAGTGCCCCCGGCCGTGAGCAGTTCTTC.

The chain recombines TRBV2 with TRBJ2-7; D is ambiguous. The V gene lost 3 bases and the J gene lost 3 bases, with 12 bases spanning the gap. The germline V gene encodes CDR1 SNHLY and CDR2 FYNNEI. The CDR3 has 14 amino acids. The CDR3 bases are TGTGCCAGCAGTGACGGACGGAACCACTACGAGCAGTACTTC. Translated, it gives CASSDGRNHYEQYF.

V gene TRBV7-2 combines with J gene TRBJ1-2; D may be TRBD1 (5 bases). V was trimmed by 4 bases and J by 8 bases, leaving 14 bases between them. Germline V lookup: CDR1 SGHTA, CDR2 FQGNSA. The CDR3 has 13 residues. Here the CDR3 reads CASSSTTGPGYTF. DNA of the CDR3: TGTGCCAGCAGCTCCACTACAGGTCCCGGCTACACCTTC.

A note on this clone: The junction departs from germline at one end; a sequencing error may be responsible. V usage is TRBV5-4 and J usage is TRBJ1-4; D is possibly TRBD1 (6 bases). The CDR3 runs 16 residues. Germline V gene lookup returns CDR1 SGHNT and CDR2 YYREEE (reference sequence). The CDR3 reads CASSPQGTSTNEKLFF. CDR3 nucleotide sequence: TGCGCCAGCAGCCCTCAGGGGACGTCAACTAATGAAAAACTGTTTTTT.

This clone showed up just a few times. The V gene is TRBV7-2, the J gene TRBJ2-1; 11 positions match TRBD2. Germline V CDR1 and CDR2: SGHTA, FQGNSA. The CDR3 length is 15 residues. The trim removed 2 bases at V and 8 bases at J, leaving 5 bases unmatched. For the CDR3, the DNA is TGTGCCAGCAGCTTAATGGTAGCGGGGGGGCATGAGCAGTTCTTC. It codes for CASSLMVAGGHEQFF.